This T cell receptor beta chain was retrieved from a study of blood T cell repertoires in COVID-19 (dated by TCRdb to 2020 to 2022). Concerning the study at large: Samples covering the acute and convalescent phases of COVID-19 were provided by collaborators in the United States, Italy and Spain. The material from the prospective study consisted of cDNA or gDNA derived from T cells, B-cell-depleted T cells, or PBMCs. Samples were obtained from the ongoing ImmuneRACE study (first 160 participants) and from 1,254 subjects provided by 6 global collaborators. A freely available public database, intended as a resource for researchers studying the immune response to SARS-CoV-2, is where the repertoires were released. Sample metadata almost always included a de-identified subject ID, COVID-19 status, age in years and sex. Where available, HLA class I and class II types were obtained from metadata supplied by the sample provider rather than from assay-based typing. Subjects who had been exposed to COVID-19, were actively infected with it, or had recovered from it provided the deeply sampled blood TCRbeta repertoires that made up the dataset. What the work shows at the level of the full study, not this receptor alone: The quantity of clinical and demographic metadata differed by source and by participant and was supplied without curation.

Points on this clone: What antigen it recognizes has not been identified. Base qualities were left out, and no much larger clone turns up one base away.

Collaborating institutions collected whole blood in K2EDTA tubes following their own protocols. For TCRbeta analysis, collaborator samples were shipped as frozen whole blood, as isolated PBMCs, or as DNA extracted from either sample type. The immunoSEQ Assay, a bias-controlled multiplex PCR, was used to amplify TCRbeta CDR3 regions from genomic DNA. The source study handled its data this way. Within the assay, amplification of reference gene primers was used to estimate how many nucleated cells each sample contained. To quantify the absolute abundance of each unique TCRbeta CDR3 rearrangement, sequence reads were collapsed and filtered. Productive Simpson clonality was computed per sample as the square root of Simpson's diversity index over productive rearrangements. Sourced from immuneACCESS, this table was stored by TCRdb with only in-frame sequences that have V and J called. A share of the clones is absent; for the studies checked, an unresolved V gene accounts for under half, and the remainder has no known explanation. That table is the source of V, J and clone size, and D and trimming were worked out from the DNA. The sample table contains 100,000 to 150,000 clones; only one count was recorded for roughly 80% of them. The biggest ten clones account for more than 10% of the sample.

From cysteine to phenylalanine, the CDR3 is 12 amino acids long. CDR3 DNA only is kept here, 36 bases in frame from base 1. V sheds 3 bases and J sheds 5 bases, leaving 7 bases between their ends. The specimen was peripheral blood. This sequence originates from a woman aged 60-70 years with acute or convalescent COVID-19. The chain links TRBV12-3 or TRBV12-4 with TRBJ1-1; the D gene is not confidently resolved. The CDR3 has the sequence CASSFAGTEAFF. Read as DNA, the sequence is TGTGCCAGCAGTTTTGCGGGGACTGAAGCTTTCTTT.